This T cell receptor beta chain came from a study of cytomegalovirus exposure and HLA in healthy donors. The sample holds a few counts of this clone. Its antigen is not identified. Germline-derived CDR1 and CDR2 are MGHDK and SYGVNS. V shed 4 bases and J shed 4 bases, with 17 bases lying between them. The CDR3 length is 15 residues. Study-level results: The study designated 150 or so TCR beta chains cytomegalovirus-associated. At a 0.05 false discovery rate, a later analysis found roughly 17,000 TCR beta sequences to be associated with HLA alleles.

Both 60 Vbeta primers and 13 Jbeta primers went into the PCR. Method: immunoSEQ multiplex PCR; TCRdb's copy keeps in-frame clones and lacks some. The repertoire includes about 99,000 clones, around two thirds of them detected once, and roughly 3% sits in the top ten. The TCR was taken from a woman between 45 and 65 years old in good health and CMV-seronegative. Sequencing was done on a sample of PBMCs. The chain uses TRBV25-1 and TRBJ2-7; tentative D call: TRBD2 (5 bases). This CDR3 reads CASSGSGGLGYEQYF. The CDR3 bases are TGTGCCAGCAGTGGGTCAGGCGGGCTTGGGTACGAGCAGTACTTC.